A single sample gave rise to the 22 T cell receptor beta chains below, sequenced in a study of shared clonotypes between healthy human individuals. Profiling relied on immunoSEQ multiplex PCR, and the TCRdb table lists in-frame clones only, not all of them. This table has a few million clones, around nine tenths appearing once. Sequenced sample: naive CD4+ T cells sorted from blood. Subset in this sample: CD45RA+ positively selected. All receptors come from a man aged 18-30 years in good health.

The rearrangement uses TRBV6-5 and TRBJ2-3; 7 bases are shared with TRBD1. The CDR3 is made up of 14 amino acids. V trimming: 6 bases; J trimming: 4 bases; junction bases outside the gene matches: 7. Germline CDR1 and CDR2: MNHEY and SVGAGI. The DNA of the CDR3 is TGTGCCAGCAGCGTAACAGGGGATTCAGATACGCAGTATTTT. Amino acids: CASSVTGDSDTQYF.

This clone showed up just once. The chain is built from TRBV10-2 and TRBJ1-1; D is uncertain. Trimming removed 7 bases from V and 1 base from J, with 16 bases in between. The CDR3 sequence is 15 residues long. The V gene's germline CDR1 is WSHSY and CDR2 SAAADI. The CDR3 coding sequence is TGCGCCAGCAATAATTTACGGGGTGGGAACACTGAAGCTTTCTTT. Protein product: CASNNLRGGNTEAFF.

This clone occurred once. The chain is built from TRBV4-1 and TRBJ1-6, with D perhaps TRBD1 (5 bases). This CDR3 has 18 amino acids. Trimming shortened V by 4 bases and J by 1 base, and 17 bases separated the two germline ends. Looked up from germline, CDR1 is MGHRA and CDR2 is YSYEKL. The CDR3, as DNA: TGCGCCAGCAGCCCCACCTACAGGACGCAATCCTATAATTCACCCCTCCACTTT. Translating it yields CASSPTYRTQSYNSPLHF.

V usage is TRBV6-6 and J usage is TRBJ2-7; tentatively, D is TRBD1 (6 bases). The V end lost 7 bases, the J end lost 1 base, and 17 bases lay between the germline ends. CDR1 is MNHNY and CDR2 is SVGAGI in the germline V gene (reference sequence). The CDR3 runs 15 residues. CDR3 region: CASNQKGVRSYEQYF. The CDR3 region has the DNA TGTGCCAGCAATCAGAAGGGGGTTCGGTCCTACGAGCAGTACTTC.

This clone was found once. V gene TRBV5-6 combines with J gene TRBJ1-2, with a tentative D call TRBD1 (5 bases). The V gene's germline CDR1 is SGHDT and CDR2 YYEEEE. This CDR3 has 13 amino acids. The V end was cut by 5 bases, the J end by 8 bases, with 16 bases between. In DNA form, the CDR3 reads TGTGCCAGCAGTCCGGGGAAACAGGTCGGCTACACCTTC. The encoded protein is CASSPGKQVGYTF.

The chain couples TRBV6-1 to TRBJ2-6; D is perhaps TRBD2 (7 bases). With 2 bases removed from V and 2 bases from J, the gap between germline ends came to 16 bases. There are 18 residues in the CDR3. Looked up from germline, CDR1 is MNHNS and CDR2 is SASEGT. CDR3: CASSERGGYFTGANVLTF. The CDR3 bases are TGTGCCAGCAGTGAAAGGGGGGGTTATTTCACTGGGGCCAACGTCCTGACTTTC.

V and J are TRBV18 and TRBJ1-3; D ambiguous. CDR3 length: 13 residues. The germline gives CDR1 KGHSH, CDR2 LQKENI. The V and J ends lost 2 bases and 4 bases respectively, with 6 bases between them. CDR3 sequence reads: CASSPYQGNTIYF. CDR3 in DNA: TGTGCCAGCTCACCATACCAGGGAAACACCATATATTTT.

This clone was observed a single time. V is TRBV5-1 and J is TRBJ2-5; D not certain. The CDR3 length is 16 residues. Per germline, CDR1 SGHRS and CDR2 YFSETQ. V was clipped by 0 bases and J by 4 bases, with 16 bases between them. The CDR3, as DNA: TGCGCCAGCAGCTTGGCCCCCTCGGGCAGGACAGAGACCCAGTACTTC. Protein sequence: CASSLAPSGRTETQYF.

V and J are TRBV7-2 and TRBJ2-5; 10 nucleotides agree with TRBD1. The CDR3 contains 17 residues. Germline values: CDR1 SGHTA, CDR2 FQGNSA. V shed 5 bases, J shed 5 bases, and the junction held 14 bases outside the gene matches. The CDR3 sequence is CASSPGQGGLGEETQYF. The CDR3 DNA follows: TGTGCCAGCAGCCCAGGACAGGGGGGACTAGGGGAGGAGACCCAGTACTTC.

The chain has TRBV28 and TRBJ2-7; 12 bases match TRBD2. V shed 2 bases and J 7 bases; nucleotides not matched to a gene: 21. The CDR3 spans 20 residues. Germline CDR1 and CDR2: MDHEN and SYDVKM. The CDR3 DNA reads as TGTGCCAGCAGTTTAGGTACTAGCGGGGGGTCTCTAGATCTCCGGGGAGAGCAGTACTTC. Amino acid sequence: CASSLGTSGGSLDLRGEQYF.

V and J are TRBV5-4 and TRBJ2-7; the match to TRBD2 covers 8 bases. CDR3 length: 14 residues. Germline V gene sequence: CDR1 SGHNT, CDR2 YYREEE (reference sequence). With 4 bases clipped from V and 7 bases from J, the junction kept 10 bases outside the gene matches. The CDR3 reads CASSRGGEAIEQYF. The CDR3 coding sequence is TGTGCCAGCAGCCGGGGGGGGGAAGCCATTGAGCAGTACTTC.

V is TRBV2 and J is TRBJ2-1; the D is unclear. This CDR3 is built from 14 residues. Germline CDR1 reads SNHLY; CDR2 reads FYNNEI. V shed 6 bases and J shed 1 base, with 10 bases lying between them. The chain's CDR3 is CASRPAGSYNEQFF. The CDR3 DNA reads TGTGCCAGCAGGCCGGCCGGGTCCTACAATGAGCAGTTCTTC.

Written as DNA, the CDR3 is TGCGCCAGCAGCCCTTCGGGGACGGGGGCCAAAAACATTCAGTACTTC. This sequence encodes CASSPSGTGAKNIQYF. The V call is TRBV5-1, the J call TRBJ2-4; D is perhaps TRBD1 or TRBD2 (5 bases each). V shed 4 bases and J shed 1 base, with 15 bases lying between them. This CDR3 has 16 residues. CDR1 is SGHRS and CDR2 is YFSETQ in the germline V gene.

This rearrangement joins TRBV10-1 to TRBJ2-7; D may correspond to TRBD1 or TRBD2 (5 bases each). The V end lost 4 bases, the J end lost 6 bases, and 13 bases lay between the germline ends. The germline gives CDR1 WNHNN, CDR2 SYGVQD (reference sequence). This CDR3 contains 13 residues. CDR3 loop: CASSGDLGSEQYF. CDR3 DNA sequence: TGCGCCAGCAGTGGGGACCTGGGCTCCGAGCAGTACTTC.

The chain joins TRBV4-1 to TRBJ2-7, with D maybe TRBD2 (6 bases). There are 16 residues in the CDR3. V dropped 3 bases and J dropped 2 bases, with 17 bases sitting between them. Germline values: CDR1 MGHRA, CDR2 YSYEKL. Written as DNA, the CDR3 is TGCGCCAGCAGCCAGCAAACTAGCCCACCGACCTACGAGCAGTACTTC. This gives the protein CASSQQTSPPTYEQYF.

The CDR3 loop reads CASLAGGPIETQYF. DNA of the CDR3: TGTGCAAGTCTCGCGGGAGGGCCTATAGAGACCCAGTACTTC. The J gene is TRBJ2-5, the V gene TRBV12-2; the table's D gene call, TRBD2, was not cross checked with the DNA. TRBV12-2 is flagged as a pseudogene. The CDR3 loop spans 14 amino acids.

About this clone: The identical CDR3 is also encoded by other nucleotide sequences in the sample. The genes are TRBV2 and TRBJ2-5, with unresolved D. The CDR3 length is 10 residues. The germline V gene has CDR1 SNHLY and CDR2 FYNNEI. The V end was cut by 8 bases, the J end by 2 bases, with 3 bases between. The CDR3 nucleotides are TGTGCCAGCGCTCAAGAGACCCAGTACTTC. Encoded protein: CASAQETQYF.

This clone was observed a single time. This chain links TRBV11-2 with TRBJ2-5, with D possibly TRBD2 on 7 matching bases. Germline CDR1 SGHAT, CDR2 FQNNGV. Between the trimmed V and J ends, which lost 5 bases and 4 bases, there was a span of 14 bases. The CDR3 sequence is 14 residues long. The CDR3 loop reads CASSPGGAGETQYF. CDR3 nucleotide sequence: TGTGCCAGCAGCCCGGGGGGCGCGGGAGAGACCCAGTACTTC.

The chain couples TRBV12-5 to TRBJ2-4; D gene ambiguous. Germline V gene lookup returns CDR1 LGHNT and CDR2 FRNRAP. Trimming shortened V by 7 bases and J by 11 bases, and 18 bases separated the two germline ends. The CDR3 extends over 13 amino acids. The DNA of the CDR3 is TGTGCTAGTGCGGGCCCCTCGGTCTCCGTTCAGTACTTC. Translating it yields CASAGPSVSVQYF.

A note on this clone: The identical CDR3 is also encoded by other nucleotide sequences in the sample. This sequence joins TRBV5-4 and TRBJ1-2, with D unresolved. From germline, CDR1 is SGHNT and CDR2 YYREEE (reference sequence). The germline V and J ends were trimmed by 0 bases and 5 bases, with 8 bases remaining between them. This CDR3 spans 13 amino acids. CDR3 DNA: TGTGCCAGCAGCTTGGAAGGCCCTTATGGCTACACCTTC. It codes for CASSLEGPYGYTF.

Concerning this clone itself: In the same sample, other DNA sequences code for this CDR3. The chain links TRBV7-2 to TRBJ2-3; 12 bases fit TRBD2. With V trimmed by 5 bases and J by 4 bases, 7 bases remained unmatched. CDR3 length: 16 residues. Germline CDR1 reads SGHTA; CDR2 reads FQGNSA. CDR3 loop: CASSLRLAGAADTQYF. Written as DNA, the CDR3 is TGTGCCAGCAGCCTTCGACTAGCGGGAGCGGCAGATACGCAGTATTTT.

In the case of this clone: The sample carries other DNA sequences with the same CDR3. The chain uses TRBV4-1 and TRBJ2-5; D ambiguous. CDR1 and CDR2 from the germline V gene are MGHRA and YSYEKL. The V gene lost 1 base and the J gene lost 2 bases, with 5 bases spanning the gap. The CDR3 consists of 13 residues. The CDR3 coding sequence is TGCGCCAGCAGCCAAGGGCTGCAAGAGACCCAGTACTTC. Encoded protein: CASSQGLQETQYF.